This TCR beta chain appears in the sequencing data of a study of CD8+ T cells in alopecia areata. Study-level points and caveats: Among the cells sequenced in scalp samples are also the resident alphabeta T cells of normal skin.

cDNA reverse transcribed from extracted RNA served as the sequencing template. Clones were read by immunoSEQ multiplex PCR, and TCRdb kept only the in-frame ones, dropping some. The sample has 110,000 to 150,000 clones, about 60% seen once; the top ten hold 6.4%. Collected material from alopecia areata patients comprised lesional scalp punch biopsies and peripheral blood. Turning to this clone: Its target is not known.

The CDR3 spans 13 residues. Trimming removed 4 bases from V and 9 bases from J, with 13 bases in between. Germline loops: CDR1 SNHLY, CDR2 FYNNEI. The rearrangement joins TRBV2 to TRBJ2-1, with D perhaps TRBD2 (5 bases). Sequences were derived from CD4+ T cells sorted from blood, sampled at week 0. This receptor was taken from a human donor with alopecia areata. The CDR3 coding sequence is TGTGCCAGCAGTGTAGGGCTAGCTAGTGAGCAGTTCTTC. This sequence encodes CASSVGLASEQFF.